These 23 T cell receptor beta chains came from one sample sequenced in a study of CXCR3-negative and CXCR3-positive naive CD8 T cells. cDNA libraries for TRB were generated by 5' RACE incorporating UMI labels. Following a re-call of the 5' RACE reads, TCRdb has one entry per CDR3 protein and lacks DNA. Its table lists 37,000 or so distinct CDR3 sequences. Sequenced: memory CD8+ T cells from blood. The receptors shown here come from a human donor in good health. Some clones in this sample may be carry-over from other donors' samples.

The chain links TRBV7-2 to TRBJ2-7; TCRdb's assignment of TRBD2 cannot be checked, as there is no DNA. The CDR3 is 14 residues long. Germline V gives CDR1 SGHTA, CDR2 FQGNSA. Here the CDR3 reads CASSPGLMAYEQYF.

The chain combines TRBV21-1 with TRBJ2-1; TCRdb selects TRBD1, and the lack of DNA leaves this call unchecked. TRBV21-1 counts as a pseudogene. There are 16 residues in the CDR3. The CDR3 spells CASSPLAGAPYNEQFF.

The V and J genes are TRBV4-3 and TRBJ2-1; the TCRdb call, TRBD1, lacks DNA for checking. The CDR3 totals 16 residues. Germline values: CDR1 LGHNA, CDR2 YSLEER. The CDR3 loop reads CASSQDWRQGGNEQFF.

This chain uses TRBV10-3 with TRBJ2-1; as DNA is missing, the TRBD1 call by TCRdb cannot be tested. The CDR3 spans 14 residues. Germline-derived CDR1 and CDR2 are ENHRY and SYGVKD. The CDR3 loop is CAISEGTGRNEQFF.

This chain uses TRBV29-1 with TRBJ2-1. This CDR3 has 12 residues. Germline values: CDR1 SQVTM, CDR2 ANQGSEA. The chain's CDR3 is CSVESAYNEQFF.

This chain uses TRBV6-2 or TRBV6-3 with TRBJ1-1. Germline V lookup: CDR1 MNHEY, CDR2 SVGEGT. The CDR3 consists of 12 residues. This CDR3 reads CASRLSVYEAFF.

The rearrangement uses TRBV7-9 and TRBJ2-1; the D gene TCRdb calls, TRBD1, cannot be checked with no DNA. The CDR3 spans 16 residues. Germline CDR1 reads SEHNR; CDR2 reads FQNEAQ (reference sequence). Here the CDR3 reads CASSPLSGTGLDEQFF. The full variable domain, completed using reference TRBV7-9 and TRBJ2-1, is DTGVSQNPRHKITKRGQNVTFRCDPISEHNRLYWYRQTLGQGPEFLTYFQNEAQLEKSRLLSDRFSAERPKGSFSTLEIQRTEQGDSAMYLCASSPLSGTGLDEQFFGPGTRLTVL.

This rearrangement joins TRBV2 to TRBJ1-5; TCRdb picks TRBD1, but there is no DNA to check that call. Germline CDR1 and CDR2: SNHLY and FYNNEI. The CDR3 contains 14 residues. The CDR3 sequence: CAIQQDAGNQPQHF.

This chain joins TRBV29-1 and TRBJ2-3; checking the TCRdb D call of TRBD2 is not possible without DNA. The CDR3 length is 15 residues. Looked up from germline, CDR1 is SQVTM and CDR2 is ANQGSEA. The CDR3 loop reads CSVAPGEGDTDTQYF.

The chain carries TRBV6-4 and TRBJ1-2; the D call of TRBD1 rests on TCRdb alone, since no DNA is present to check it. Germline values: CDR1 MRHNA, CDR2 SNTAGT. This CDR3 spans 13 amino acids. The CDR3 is CASSDEGVRGYTF.

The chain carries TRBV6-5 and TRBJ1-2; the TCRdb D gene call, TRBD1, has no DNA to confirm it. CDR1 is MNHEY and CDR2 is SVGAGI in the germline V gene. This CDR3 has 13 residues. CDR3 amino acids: CASSYTRGGGYTF.

The CDR3 is CASSLLSPHRGRKYTEAFF. J is TRBJ1-1 and V is TRBV23-1; the D call of TRBD1 rests on TCRdb alone, since no DNA is present to check it. TRBV23-1 is treated as an ORF (open reading frame) with a function not yet certain. CDR3 length: 19 amino acids.

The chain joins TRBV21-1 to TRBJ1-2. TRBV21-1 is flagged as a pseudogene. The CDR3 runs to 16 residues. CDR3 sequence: CASSKARRENNYGYTF.

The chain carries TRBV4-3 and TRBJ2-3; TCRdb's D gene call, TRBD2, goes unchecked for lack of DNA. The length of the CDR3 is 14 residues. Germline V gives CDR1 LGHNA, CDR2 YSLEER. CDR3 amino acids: CASSQEWRGDTQYF.

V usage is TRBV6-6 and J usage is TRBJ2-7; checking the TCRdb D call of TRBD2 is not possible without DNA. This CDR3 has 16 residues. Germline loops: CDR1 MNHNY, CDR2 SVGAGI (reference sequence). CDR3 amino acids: CASSYSPRGGLHEQYF.

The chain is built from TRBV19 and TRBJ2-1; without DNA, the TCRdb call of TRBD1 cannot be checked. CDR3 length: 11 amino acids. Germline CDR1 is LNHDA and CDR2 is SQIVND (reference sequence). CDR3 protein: CASSGVHEQFF.

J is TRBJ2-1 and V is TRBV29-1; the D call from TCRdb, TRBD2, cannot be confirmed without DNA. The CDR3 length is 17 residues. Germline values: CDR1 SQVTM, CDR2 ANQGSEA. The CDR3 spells CSAGLAGVRTTYNEQFF.

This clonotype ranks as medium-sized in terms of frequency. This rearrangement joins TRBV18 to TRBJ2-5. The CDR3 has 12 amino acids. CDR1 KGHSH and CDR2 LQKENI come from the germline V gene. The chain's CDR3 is CASSPHQETQYF.

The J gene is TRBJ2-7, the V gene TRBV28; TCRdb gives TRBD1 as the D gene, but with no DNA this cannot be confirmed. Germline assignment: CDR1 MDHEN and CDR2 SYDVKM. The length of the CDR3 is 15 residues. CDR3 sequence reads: CASLGVDSLPYEQYF.

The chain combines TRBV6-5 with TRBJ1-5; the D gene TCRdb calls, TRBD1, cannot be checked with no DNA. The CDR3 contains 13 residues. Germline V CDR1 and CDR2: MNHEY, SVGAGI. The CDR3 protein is CASMGAGNQPQHF.

The CDR3 is CASSYSVGGGDEQYF. The chain combines TRBV6-6 with TRBJ2-7; the TRBD2 assignment by TCRdb is unverifiable without DNA. CDR1 is MNHNY, CDR2 SVGAGI, per germline (reference sequence). The CDR3 extends over 15 amino acids.

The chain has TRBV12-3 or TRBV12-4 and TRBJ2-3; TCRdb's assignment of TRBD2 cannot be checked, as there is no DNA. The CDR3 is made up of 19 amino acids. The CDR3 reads CASSLGFLQERYHTDTQYF.

The CDR3 here is CASSYGEGNEQFF. This chain connects TRBV6-2 or TRBV6-3 to TRBJ2-1. The CDR3 loop spans 13 amino acids. Germline lookup yields CDR1 MNHEY and CDR2 SVGEGT.